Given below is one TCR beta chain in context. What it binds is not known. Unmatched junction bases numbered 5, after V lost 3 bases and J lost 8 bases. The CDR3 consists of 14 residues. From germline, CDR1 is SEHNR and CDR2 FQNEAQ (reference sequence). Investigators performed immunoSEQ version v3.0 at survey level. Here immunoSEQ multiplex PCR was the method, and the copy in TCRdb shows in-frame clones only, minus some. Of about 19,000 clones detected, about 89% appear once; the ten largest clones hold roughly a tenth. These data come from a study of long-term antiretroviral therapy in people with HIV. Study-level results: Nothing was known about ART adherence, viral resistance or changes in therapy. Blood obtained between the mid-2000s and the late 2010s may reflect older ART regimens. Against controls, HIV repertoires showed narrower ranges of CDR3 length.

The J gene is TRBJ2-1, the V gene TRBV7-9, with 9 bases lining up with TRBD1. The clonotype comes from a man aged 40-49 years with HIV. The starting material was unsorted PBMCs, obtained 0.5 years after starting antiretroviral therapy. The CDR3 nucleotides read TGTGCCAGCAGCTTGGAGGGACAGGGCTATGAGCAGTTCTTC. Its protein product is CASSLEGQGYEQFF.